This T cell receptor (beta chain) was captured by sequencing in a study of blood T cell repertoires in COVID-19. Study overall: Donors in the United States, Italy and Spain gave samples during acute or convalescent COVID-19. T cells, B-cell-depleted T cells, or PBMCs supplied cDNA or gDNA.

CDR3 length equals 15 residues. The germline gives CDR1 KGHDR, CDR2 SFDVKD. The V gene lost 0 bases and the J gene lost 5 bases, with 11 bases spanning the gap. In the source study's methods: By means of reference gene primer amplification, nucleated cell counts were estimated. This table comes from immunoSEQ multiplex PCR, and its TCRdb copy is limited to in-frame clones, with some not included. The V and J calls and clone size come from that table; D and trimming were worked out from the DNA. The profile shows tens of thousands of clones, 80% to 90% of them singletons. This chain uses TRBV24-1 with TRBJ2-3, with a possible D match to TRBD1 (7 bases). The source is a man between 45 and 60 years old with active or convalescent COVID-19. The sequencing sample was made of peripheral blood. CDR3 bases: TGTGCCACCAGTGATTTGTACAGGGGAGGAGATACGCAGTATTTT. It translates to CATSDLYRGGDTQYF.